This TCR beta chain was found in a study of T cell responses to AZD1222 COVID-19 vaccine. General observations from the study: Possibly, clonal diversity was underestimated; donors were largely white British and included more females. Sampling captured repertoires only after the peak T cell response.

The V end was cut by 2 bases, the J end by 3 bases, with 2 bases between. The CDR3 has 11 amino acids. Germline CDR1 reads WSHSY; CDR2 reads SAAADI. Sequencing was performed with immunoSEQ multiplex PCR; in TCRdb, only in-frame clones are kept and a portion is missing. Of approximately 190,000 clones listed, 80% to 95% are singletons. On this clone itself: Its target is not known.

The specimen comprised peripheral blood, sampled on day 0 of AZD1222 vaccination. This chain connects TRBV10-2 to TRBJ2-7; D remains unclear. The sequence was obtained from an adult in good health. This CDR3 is CASSEVYEQYF. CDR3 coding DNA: TGCGCCAGCAGTGAGGTCTACGAGCAGTACTTC.